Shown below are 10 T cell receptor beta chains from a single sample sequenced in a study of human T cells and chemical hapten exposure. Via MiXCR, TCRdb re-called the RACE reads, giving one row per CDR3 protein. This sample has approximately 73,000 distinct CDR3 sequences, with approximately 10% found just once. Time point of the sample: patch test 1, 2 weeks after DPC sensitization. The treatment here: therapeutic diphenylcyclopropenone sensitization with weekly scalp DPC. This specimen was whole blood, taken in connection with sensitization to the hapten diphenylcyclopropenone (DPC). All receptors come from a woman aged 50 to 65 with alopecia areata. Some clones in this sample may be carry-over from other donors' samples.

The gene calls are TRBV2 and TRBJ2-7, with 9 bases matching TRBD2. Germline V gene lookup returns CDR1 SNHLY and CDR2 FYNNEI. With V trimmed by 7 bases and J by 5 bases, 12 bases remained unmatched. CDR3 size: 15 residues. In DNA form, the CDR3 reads TGTGCCAGCAACCTAGCGGGACCCACCTGGGACGAGCAGTACTTC. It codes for CASNLAGPTWDEQYF.

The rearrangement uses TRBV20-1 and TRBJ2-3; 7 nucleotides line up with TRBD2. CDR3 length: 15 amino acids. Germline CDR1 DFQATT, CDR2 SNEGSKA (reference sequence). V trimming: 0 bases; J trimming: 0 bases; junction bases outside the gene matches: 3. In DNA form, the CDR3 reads TGCAGTGCTAGAGATCCCGGGGGGAGCACAGATACGCAGTATTTT. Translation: CSARDPGGSTDTQYF.

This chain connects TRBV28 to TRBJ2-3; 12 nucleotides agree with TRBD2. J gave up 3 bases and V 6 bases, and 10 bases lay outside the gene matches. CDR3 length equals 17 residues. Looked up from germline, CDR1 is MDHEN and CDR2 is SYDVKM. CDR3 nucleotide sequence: TGTGCCAGCAGCAGACCTCTGACTAGCGGGAGAACAGATACGCAGTATTTT. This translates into CASSRPLTSGRTDTQYF.

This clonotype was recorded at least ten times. The CDR3 protein is CSVFRQGDTGELFF. In DNA, the CDR3 is TGCAGCGTTTTCAGACAGGGGGACACCGGGGAGCTGTTTTTT. V usage is TRBV29-1 and J usage is TRBJ2-2; 9 nucleotides match TRBD1. The CDR3 consists of 14 residues. Germline assignment: CDR1 SQVTM and CDR2 ANQGSEA. Germline trimming cut 5 bases from V and 3 bases from J; bases unmatched to any gene: 4.

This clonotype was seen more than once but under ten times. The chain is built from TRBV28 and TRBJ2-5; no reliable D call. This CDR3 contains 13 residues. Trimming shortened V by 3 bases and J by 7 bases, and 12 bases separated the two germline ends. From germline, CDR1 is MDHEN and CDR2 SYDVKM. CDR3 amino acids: CASSFVSGLTQYF. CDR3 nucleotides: TGTGCCAGCAGTTTCGTTTCAGGTTTGACCCAGTACTTC.

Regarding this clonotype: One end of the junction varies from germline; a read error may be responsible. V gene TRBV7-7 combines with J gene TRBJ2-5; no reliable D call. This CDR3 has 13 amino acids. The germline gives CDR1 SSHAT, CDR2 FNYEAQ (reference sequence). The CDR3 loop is CASSANRQETQYF. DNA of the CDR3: TGTGCTAGCAGCGCGAACAGACAAGAGACCCAGTACTTC.

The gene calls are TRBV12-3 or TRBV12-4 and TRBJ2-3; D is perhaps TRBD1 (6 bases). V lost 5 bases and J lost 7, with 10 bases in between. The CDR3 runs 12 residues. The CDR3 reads CASSIRGNTQYF. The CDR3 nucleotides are TGTGCCAGCAGTATTAGGGGGAATACGCAGTATTTT.

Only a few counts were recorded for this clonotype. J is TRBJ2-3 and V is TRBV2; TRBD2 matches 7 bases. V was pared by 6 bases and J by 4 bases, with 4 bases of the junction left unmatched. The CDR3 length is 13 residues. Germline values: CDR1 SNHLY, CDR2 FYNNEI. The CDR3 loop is CASRLAEADTQYF. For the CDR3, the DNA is TGTGCCAGCAGGCTAGCGGAAGCAGATACGCAGTATTTT.

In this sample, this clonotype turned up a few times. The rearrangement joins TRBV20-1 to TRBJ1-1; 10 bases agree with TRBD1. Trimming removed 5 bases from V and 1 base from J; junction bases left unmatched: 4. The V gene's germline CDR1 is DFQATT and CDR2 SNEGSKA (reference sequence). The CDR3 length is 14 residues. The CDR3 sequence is CSASRTGGNTEAFF. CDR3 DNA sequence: TGCAGTGCTTCCAGGACAGGGGGGAACACTGAAGCTTTCTTT.

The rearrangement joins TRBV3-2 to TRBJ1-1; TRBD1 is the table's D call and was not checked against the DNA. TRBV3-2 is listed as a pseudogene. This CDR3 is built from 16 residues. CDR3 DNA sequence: TGTGCCAGCAGCTCCCGACGGGGCAGGATGAACACTGAAGCTTTCTTT. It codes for CASSSRRGRMNTEAFF.